This TCR beta chain was sequenced in a study of response to subunit inactivated influenza vaccine. Regarding the study as a whole: It was the authors' suggestion that each seasonal influenza vaccination recruits few new T cells.

A single record per CDR3 protein comes from TCRdb applying MiXCR to the RT-PCR reads. The data contain approximately 310,000 distinct CDR3 sequences, less than 25% of them singletons. J was trimmed by 3 bases and V by 7 bases; bases with no gene match: 16. The CDR3 length is 17 residues. CDR1 and CDR2 (germline): MNHNS, SASEGT. This clonotype was found a few times. The target antigen is unknown. The sequences come from PBMCs from blood, collected 21 months after vaccination. J is TRBJ2-3 and V is TRBV6-1; 7 nucleotides agree with TRBD2. This TCR derives from a man between 45 and 75 years old who received an inactivated influenza vaccine. CDR3 DNA sequence: TGTGCCAGCATGATCTCGGGGGGTACACCAATTACAGATACGCAGTATTTT. Translated, it gives CASMISGGTPITDTQYF.